This T cell receptor beta chain comes out of a study of shared T cell receptors in the human thymus. Sequencing used immunoSEQ multiplex PCR; TCRdb keeps in-frame clones, though not all of them. The table has approximately 760,000 clones, 75% to 90% seen once. The V gene's germline CDR1 is GTSNPN and CDR2 SVGIG (reference sequence). V was clipped by 7 bases and J by 1 base, with 22 bases between them. The CDR3 length is 16 residues. The sample was also linked to a second study, of human thymus T cells. That paper adds: The thymus tissue came from resections taken during corrective heart surgery. Thymic and blood repertoires appeared to show biased V and J gene usage. Thymic repertoires from unrelated individuals overlapped highly, related research reported.

The genes are TRBV30 and TRBJ1-1; possibly TRBD1 for D (5 bases). The sequence was collected from a girl less than two years old with a congenital heart defect. Source material: thymocytes. The CDR3 DNA follows: TGTGCCTACCAAACCCCATGGAGGGGCTCGAACACTGAAGCTTTCTTT. This encodes CAYQTPWRGSNTEAFF.